This T cell receptor (beta chain) is drawn from a study of T cells after yellow fever vaccination. On the study more broadly: Fractions with few cells were prepared using SMART-Seq v4 Ultra Low Input.

Germline CDR1 and CDR2: SGHTA and FQGNSA. This CDR3 has 15 residues. Germline trimming cut 2 bases from V and 2 bases from J; bases unmatched to any gene: 3. 5'RACE template switching added a universal primer site and UMIs to TCR cDNA. TCRdb fed the 5' RACE reads into MiXCR, producing one record per CDR3 protein. The table lists 310,000 or so distinct CDR3 sequences, about 6.9% of them singletons. Broader study findings: Post-booster repertoires contained most primary-vaccination clones again (about 95% CD4, roughly 91% CD8).

As for this clonotype: Antigen unknown.

This chain links TRBV7-2 with TRBJ2-1; TRBD1 aligns across 7 bases. The sample was PBMCs, taken about 41 days after the first yellow fever vaccination. The receptor was isolated from a man in his late teens or twenties who received the YFV17D yellow fever vaccine. This chain's CDR3 is CASSLMTGTYNEQFF. The CDR3 nucleotides read TGTGCCAGCAGCTTAATGACAGGGACCTACAATGAGCAGTTCTTC.